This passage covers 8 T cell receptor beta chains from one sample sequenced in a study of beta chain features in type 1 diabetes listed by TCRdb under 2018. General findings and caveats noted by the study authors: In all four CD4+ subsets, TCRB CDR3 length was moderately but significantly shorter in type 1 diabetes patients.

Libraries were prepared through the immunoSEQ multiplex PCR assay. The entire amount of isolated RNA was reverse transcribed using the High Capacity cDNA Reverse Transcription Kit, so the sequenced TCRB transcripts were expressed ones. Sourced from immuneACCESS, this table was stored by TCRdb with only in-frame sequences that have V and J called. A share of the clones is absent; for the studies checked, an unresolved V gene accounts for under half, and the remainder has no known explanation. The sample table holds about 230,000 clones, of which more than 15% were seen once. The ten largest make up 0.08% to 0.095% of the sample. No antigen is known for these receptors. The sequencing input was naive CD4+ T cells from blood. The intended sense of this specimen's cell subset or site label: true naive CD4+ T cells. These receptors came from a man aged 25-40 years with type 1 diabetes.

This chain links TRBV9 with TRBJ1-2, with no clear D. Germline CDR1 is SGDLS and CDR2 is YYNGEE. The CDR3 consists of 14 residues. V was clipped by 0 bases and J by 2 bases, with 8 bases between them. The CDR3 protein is CASSVVAANYGYTF. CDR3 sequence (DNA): TGTGCCAGCAGCGTAGTGGCAGCGAACTATGGCTACACCTTC.

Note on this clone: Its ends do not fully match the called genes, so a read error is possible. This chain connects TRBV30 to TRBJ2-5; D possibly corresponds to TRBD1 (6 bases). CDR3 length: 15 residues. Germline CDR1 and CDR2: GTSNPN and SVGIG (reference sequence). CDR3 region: CAWSVVGTLGESQYF. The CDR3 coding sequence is TGTGCCTGGAGTGTGGTAGGGACATTGGGGGAGAGCCAGTACTTC.

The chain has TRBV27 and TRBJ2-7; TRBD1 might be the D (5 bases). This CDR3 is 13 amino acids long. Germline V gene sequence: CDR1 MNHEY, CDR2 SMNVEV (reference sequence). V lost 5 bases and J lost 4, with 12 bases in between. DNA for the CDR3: TGTGCCAGCAGTAGGGGCGCGAGATACGAGCAGTACTTC. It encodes CASSRGARYEQYF.

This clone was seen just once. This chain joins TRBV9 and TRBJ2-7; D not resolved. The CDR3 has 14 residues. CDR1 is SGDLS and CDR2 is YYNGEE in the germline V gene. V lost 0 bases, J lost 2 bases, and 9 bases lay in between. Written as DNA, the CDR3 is TGTGCCAGCAGCGTAGGATTTCTAGCCTACGAGCAGTACTTC. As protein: CASSVGFLAYEQYF.

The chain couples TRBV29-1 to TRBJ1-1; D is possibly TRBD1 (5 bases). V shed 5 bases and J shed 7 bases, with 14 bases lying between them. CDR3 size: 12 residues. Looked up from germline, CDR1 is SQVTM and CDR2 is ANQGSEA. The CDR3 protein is CSVRGLGIEAFF. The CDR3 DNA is TGCAGCGTTAGGGGCCTCGGGATTGAAGCTTTCTTT.

CDR3 sequence: CASGTDRELFF. DNA of the CDR3: TGTGCCAGCGGGACAGACAGGGAGCTGTTTTTT. The chain carries TRBV2 and TRBJ2-2; 7 bases are shared with TRBD1. The CDR3 extends over 11 amino acids. Looked up from germline, CDR1 is SNHLY and CDR2 is FYNNEI. V lost 8 bases to trimming and J lost 9 bases; unmatched junction nucleotides: 3.

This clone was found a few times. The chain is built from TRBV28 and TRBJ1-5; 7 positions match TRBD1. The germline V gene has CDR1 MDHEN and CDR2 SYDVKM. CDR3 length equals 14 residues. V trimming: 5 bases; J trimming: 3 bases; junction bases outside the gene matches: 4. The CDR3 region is CASSEDRDNQPQHF. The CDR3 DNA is TGTGCCAGCAGTGAAGACAGGGACAATCAGCCCCAGCATTTT.

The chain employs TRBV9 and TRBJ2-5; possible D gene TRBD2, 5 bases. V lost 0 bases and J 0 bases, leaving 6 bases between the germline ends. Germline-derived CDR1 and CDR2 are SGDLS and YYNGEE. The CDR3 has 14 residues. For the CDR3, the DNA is TGTGCCAGCAGCGTAGGACTATACCAAGAGACCCAGTACTTC. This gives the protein CASSVGLYQETQYF.